The T cell receptor beta chain under discussion was sequenced for a study of beta chain features in type 1 diabetes. Findings and caveats of the study: Shortening of TCRB CDR3s, moderate but significant, appeared in all four CD4+ subsets of Type 1 diabetes patients.

The study reverse transcribed the entire isolated RNA, so it sequenced expressed TCRB transcripts. The protocol was immunoSEQ multiplex PCR, while the TCRdb copy is restricted to in-frame clones and leaves out a portion. Of 600,000 to 750,000 clones in the sample, about an eighth were seen once. There are 16 residues in the CDR3. CDR1 and CDR2 from the germline V gene are SGHTA and FQGNSA. The V gene end was trimmed by 6 bases and the J gene end by 3 bases; junction bases not matched to a gene: 13. This clone was picked up a small number of times. Its antigen is as yet unknown. The TCR sequence derives from a man under 40 with type 1 diabetes. The sample comprised naive CD4+ T cells from blood. V is TRBV7-2 and J is TRBJ2-7; 8 bases are a match to TRBD1. CDR3 sequence reads: CASSHGSGQEGYEQYF. CDR3 bases: TGTGCCAGCAGTCACGGCTCGGGACAGGAGGGCTACGAGCAGTACTTC.